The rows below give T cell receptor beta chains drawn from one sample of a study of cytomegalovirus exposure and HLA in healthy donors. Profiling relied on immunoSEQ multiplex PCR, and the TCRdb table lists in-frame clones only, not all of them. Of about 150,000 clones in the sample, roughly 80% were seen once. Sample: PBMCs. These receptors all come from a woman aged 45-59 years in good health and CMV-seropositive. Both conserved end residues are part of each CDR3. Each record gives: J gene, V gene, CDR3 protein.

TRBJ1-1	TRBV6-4	CASSRYATGNTEAFF
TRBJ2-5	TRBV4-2	CASSQDLGLAGLKGETQYF
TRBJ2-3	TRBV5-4	CASSAPTGQAHTQYF
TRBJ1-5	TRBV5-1	CASSLDNNQPQHF
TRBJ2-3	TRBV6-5	CASSRGALTDTQYF
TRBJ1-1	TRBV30	CAWSALLGQGTEAFF
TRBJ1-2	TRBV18	CASSNMTGIYGYTF
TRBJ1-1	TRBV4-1	CASSQRWGRTEAFF
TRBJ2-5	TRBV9	CASSLAGGYQETQYF
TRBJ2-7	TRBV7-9	CASSPHSGTSEQYF
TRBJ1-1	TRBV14	CASSQDMNTEAFF
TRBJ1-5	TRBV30	CAWSGVDTNQPQHF
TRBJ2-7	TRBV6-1	CASSEARTGVYEQYF
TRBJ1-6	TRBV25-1	CASSEDRVSYNSPLHF
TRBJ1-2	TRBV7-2	CASSLVVARTYTF
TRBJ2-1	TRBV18	CASSPGTSGGANEQFF
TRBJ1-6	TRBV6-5	CASSRANRANSPLHF
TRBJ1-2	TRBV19	CASIGVEANYGYTF
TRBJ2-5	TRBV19	CASRERGDRASGTQYF
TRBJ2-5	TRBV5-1	CASSLNGGGGETQYF
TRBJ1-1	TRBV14	CASSPRAGLNTEAFF
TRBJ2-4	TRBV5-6	CASSHGTGKNIQYF
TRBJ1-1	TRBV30	CASRTGALWENTEAFF
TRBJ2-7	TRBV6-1	CASSVRATPGEQYF
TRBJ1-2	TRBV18	CASSPPTGWDYGYTF
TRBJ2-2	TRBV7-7	CASSFTDTGELFF
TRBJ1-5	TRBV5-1	CASSLGVRGGSQPQHF
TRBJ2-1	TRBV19	CASAYGGTNEQFF
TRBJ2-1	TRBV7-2	CASSLGPGLYNEQFF
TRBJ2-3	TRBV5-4	CASSLERGDTQYF
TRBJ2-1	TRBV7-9	CSSSSKFF
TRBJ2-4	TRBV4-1	CASSPRRTGERGDIQYF
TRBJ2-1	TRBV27	CASSLGAGNEQFF
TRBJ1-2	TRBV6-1	CASSDPEPYGYTF
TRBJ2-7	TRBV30	CATTGSYEQYF
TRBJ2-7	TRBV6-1	CASTATASYEQYF
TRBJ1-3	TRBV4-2	CASSSKDRGNTIYF
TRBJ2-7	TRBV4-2	CASSQTQGAAYEQYF
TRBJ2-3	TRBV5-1	CASSPLEGGSADTQYF
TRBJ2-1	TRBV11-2	CASSLEAERGVSEQFF
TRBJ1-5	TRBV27	CAIRYRGDQPQHF
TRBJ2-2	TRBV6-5	CASSPPDGGAGGLFF
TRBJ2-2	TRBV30	CAWSKGLYTGELFF
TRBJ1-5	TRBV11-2	CASSLGSGARGNQPQHF
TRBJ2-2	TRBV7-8	CASSWGQGTGELFF
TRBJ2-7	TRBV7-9	CASSAQGSQGEQYF
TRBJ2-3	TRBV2	CASNDGGVPSTDTQYF
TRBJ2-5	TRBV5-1	CASSRLAGAQETQYF